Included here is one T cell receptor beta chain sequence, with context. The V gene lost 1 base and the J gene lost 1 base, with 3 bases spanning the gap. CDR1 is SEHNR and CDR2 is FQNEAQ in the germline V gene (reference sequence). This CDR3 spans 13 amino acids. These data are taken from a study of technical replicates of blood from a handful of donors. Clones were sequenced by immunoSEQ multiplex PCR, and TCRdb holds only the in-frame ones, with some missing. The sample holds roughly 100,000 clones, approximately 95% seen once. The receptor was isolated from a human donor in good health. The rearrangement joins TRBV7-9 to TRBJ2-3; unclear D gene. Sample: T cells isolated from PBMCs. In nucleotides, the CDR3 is TGTGCCAGCAGCTTAGTAGGCACAGATACGCAGTATTTT. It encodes CASSLVGTDTQYF.